This TCR beta chain comes out of a study of technical replicates of blood from a few donors. Measured with immunoSEQ multiplex PCR; TCRdb has only the in-frame clones, and not every one. This sample has tens of thousands of clones, with around 87% found just once. V was cut by 7 bases and J by 7 bases, with 17 bases left in between. CDR1 and CDR2 from the germline V gene are MNHEY and SMNVEV (reference sequence). The CDR3 is made up of 14 amino acids. The sample consisted of PBMCs. The origin of this receptor is a human donor in good health. Some clones in this sample may be carry-over from other donors' samples. The chain couples TRBV27 to TRBJ1-5, with a tentative D call TRBD1 (6 bases). CDR3 sequence: CASIPQGWNQPQHF. CDR3 sequence (DNA): TGTGCCAGCATTCCACAGGGTTGGAACCAGCCCCAGCATTTT.